This T cell receptor (beta chain) appears in the sequencing data of a study of blood T cells in healthy people across ages. Using a J-beta primer mix together with a sample-barcoded 5' primer, a second PCR was run for roughly 6 to 12 cycles. Carrying 12 random nucleotides, a template-switch adaptor labeled each individual cDNA molecule. TCRdb re-called the 5' RACE reads through MiXCR, storing one row per CDR3 protein. There are 700,000 or so distinct CDR3 sequences in the sample; about 24% occur only once, and 22% lies in the top ten. The germline V gene has CDR1 LNHDA and CDR2 SQIVND (reference sequence). This CDR3 comprises 16 residues. V was pared by 5 bases and J by 4 bases, with 11 bases of the junction left unmatched. Points from the study as a whole: Older individuals had lower TCR beta diversity per million T cells (the decline was roughly linear).

The table lists this clonotype with a few counts. Its antigen remains unidentified. The sequence was obtained from a man between 65 and 85 years old in good health. Sequences were obtained from blood. The chain employs TRBV19 and TRBJ1-2; 9 positions match TRBD1. CDR3 in amino acids: CASSAVTGTGLYGYTF. Here the CDR3 DNA reads TGTGCCAGTAGTGCAGTGACCGGGACAGGGCTCTATGGCTACACCTTC.